Sequencing of this TCR beta chain was carried out in a study of long-term antiretroviral therapy in people with HIV. Concerning this clone itself: Its antigen remains unidentified.

Version v3.0 of the immunoSEQ assay was performed at survey level. Libraries were prepared by immunoSEQ multiplex PCR; TCRdb keeps only in-frame clonotypes and omits some of them. This table holds under 20,000 clones, around 73% found once. Regarding the study as a whole: Researchers lacked any data on ART adherence, viral resistance or therapy changes.

The source was unsorted PBMCs, collected more than 3.1 years after starting antiretroviral therapy. The sequence came from a woman aged 40 to 55 with HIV.

As DNA, the CDR3 is TGTGCCATCAGTGAAGGTGGCGGGGGGGGAGTGACGCAGTATTTT. Its protein product is CAISEGGGGGVTQYF. The chain joins TRBV10-3 to TRBJ2-3; TRBD2 agrees at 9 bases. The J segment lost 9 bases and the V segment lost 3 bases, leaving 10 bases of the junction unmatched. CDR1 and CDR2 (germline): ENHRY, SYGVKD. The CDR3 contains 15 residues.